This T cell receptor (beta chain) was recovered during a study of CD8 T cells in ankylosing spondylitis (dated by TCRdb to 2016 to 2017). About the study as a whole: To find TCR variants linked to disease, the study profiled T cell receptor beta repertoires in ankylosing spondylitis patients and healthy donors. The whole study cohort included 85 to 120 healthy donors and about two dozen ankylosing spondylitis patients. Samples of peripheral blood were taken, and for ankylosing spondylitis patients, synovial fluid was collected as well.

The CDR3 has 14 amino acids, counting the end cysteine and phenylalanine. Here the CDR3 DNA is all that survives: 42 bases in frame from base 1. CDR1 and CDR2, looked up from the germline V gene, are SGHAT and FQNNGV. Trimming takes 9 bases from V and 7 bases from J, and the germline ends sit 18 bases apart. TCRdb shows the sequencer as Illumina HiSeq 2500. Quantitative 5'-RACE with molecular barcodes was used to prepare TCR beta libraries. The paper's data handling went like this. A new computational method based on a probabilistic model of VDJ rearrangement was used to identify disease-linked TCR variants. The raw public data were reprocessed by TCRdb itself: fastp quality trimming at Q25, MiXCR clonotype calling, in-frame beta chains only. Merged by CDR3 protein, the rows form single entries marked with the most common genes and DNA. Here the V and J calls rest on TCRdb's processing, not on the authors' analysis. The sample has 450,000 or so distinct CDR3 sequences on record, 20% to 30% of them singletons. The ten largest clones capture about 0.89% of the sample.

This clonotype was observed a few times. Its cognate antigen has yet to be identified. No base-level quality is on record; no much larger clone is a single base apart. Overall results and qualifications from the work: The disease-linked clones were reported to be significantly enriched in matched synovial fluid samples from ankylosing spondylitis patients. A TCR beta motif made up of 7 to 9 highly homologous amino acid variants appeared to be characteristic of blood from ankylosing spondylitis patients. In peripheral blood, the disease-linked clones were found at relatively low frequencies and had a CD8+ phenotype. Some motif variants were previously reported in synovial fluid and blood of reactive arthritis patients, suggesting common disease-initiation mechanisms.

The chain is encoded by TRBV11-2 joined to TRBJ2-2, with the D gene uncertain. Sequencing was done on a sample of blood, either unsorted or a sorted T cell fraction (not recorded which). The TCR originated in a male donor with ankylosing spondylitis. The CDR3 protein: CASKTALRVGELFF. The sequenced DNA is TGTGCCAGTAAAACAGCCCTCCGCGTCGGGGAGCTGTTTTTT.